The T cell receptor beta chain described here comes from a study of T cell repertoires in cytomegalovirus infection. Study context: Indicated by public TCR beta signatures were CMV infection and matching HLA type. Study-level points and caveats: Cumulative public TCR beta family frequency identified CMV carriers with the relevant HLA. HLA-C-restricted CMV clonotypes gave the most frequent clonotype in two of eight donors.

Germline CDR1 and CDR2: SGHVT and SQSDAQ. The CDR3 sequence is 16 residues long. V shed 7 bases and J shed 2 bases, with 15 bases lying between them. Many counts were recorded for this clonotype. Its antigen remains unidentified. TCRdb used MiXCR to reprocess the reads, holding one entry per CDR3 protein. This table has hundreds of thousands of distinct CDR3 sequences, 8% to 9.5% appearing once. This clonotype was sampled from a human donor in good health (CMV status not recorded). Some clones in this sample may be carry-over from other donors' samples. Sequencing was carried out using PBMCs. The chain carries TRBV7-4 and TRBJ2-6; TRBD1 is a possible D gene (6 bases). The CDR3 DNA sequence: TGTGCCAGCACCTTTCCGTCAGGGGCTGGGGCCAACGTCCTGACTTTC. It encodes CASTFPSGAGANVLTF.